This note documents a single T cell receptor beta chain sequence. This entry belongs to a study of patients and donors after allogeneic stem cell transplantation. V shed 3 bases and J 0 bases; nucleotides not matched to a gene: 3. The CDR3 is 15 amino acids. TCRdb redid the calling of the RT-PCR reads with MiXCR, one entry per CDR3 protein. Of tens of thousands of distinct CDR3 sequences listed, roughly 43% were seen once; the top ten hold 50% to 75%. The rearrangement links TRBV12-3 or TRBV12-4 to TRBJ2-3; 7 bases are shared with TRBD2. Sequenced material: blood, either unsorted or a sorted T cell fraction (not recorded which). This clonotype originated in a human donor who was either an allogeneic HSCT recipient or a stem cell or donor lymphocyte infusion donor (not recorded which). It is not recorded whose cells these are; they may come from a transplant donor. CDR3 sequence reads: CASSFSGLSTDTQYF. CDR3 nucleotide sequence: TGTGCCAGCAGTTTTAGCGGGTTGAGCACAGATACGCAGTATTTT.